This T cell receptor beta chain comes out of a study of control samples from healthy donors and cancer patients. Sequencing was performed with immunoSEQ multiplex PCR; in TCRdb, only in-frame clones are kept and a portion is missing. The table has approximately 140,000 clones, approximately 93% seen once. The CDR3 has 14 amino acids. The germline V gene encodes CDR1 SGDLS and CDR2 YYNGEE. With V trimmed by 3 bases and J by 4 bases, 6 bases remained unmatched. The chain recombines TRBV9 with TRBJ2-7; 8 nucleotides line up with TRBD2. Sequencing was performed on blood. This clonotype was obtained from a man between 18 and 29 years old in good health. The CDR3 DNA sequence: TGTGCCAGCAGCGGGGGACTAGTGGGATACGAGCAGTACTTC. Translation: CASSGGLVGYEQYF.